This T cell receptor beta chain was sequenced in a study of shared clonotypes between healthy human individuals. On the study more broadly: Plates per donor: three CD4 naive, three CD4 memory, two CD8 naive, one CD8 memory. Study-wide findings and caveats: Among the subsets, naive ones generally showed larger estimated richness than memory ones. Sequencing depth was predicted to influence how clonotypes are shared among donors.

The CDR3 loop spans 14 amino acids. V dropped 4 bases and J dropped 7; count of bases not matched to a gene: 6. The germline gives CDR1 SGHTS, CDR2 YDEGEE. The repertoire was sequenced with immunoSEQ multiplex PCR; TCRdb's copy has only in-frame clones and lacks some. This table holds 1.4 million to 1.5 million clones, about 96% found once. Concerning this clone: The antigen is undetermined. Other nucleotide sequences from this sample produce the same CDR3.

Every donor was a Caucasian adult from Nashville, Tennessee. The sequence came from a young man in good health. The sequenced material came from naive CD4+ T cells sorted from blood. Sample subset: CD45RA+ positively selected. The gene calls are TRBV5-8 and TRBJ1-4, with TRBD1 identical over 8 bases. Here the CDR3 DNA reads TGTGCCAGCAGCCTTGGACAGGGTGGTGAAAAACTGTTTTTT. Protein product: CASSLGQGGEKLFF. Based on the CDR3 plus reference TRBV5-8 and TRBJ1-4, the full variable domain is EAGVTQSPTHLIKTRGQQATLRCSPISGHTSVYWYQQALGLGLQFLLWYDEGEERNRGNFPPRFSGRQFPNYSSELNVNALELEDSALYLCASSLGQGGEKLFFGSGTQLSVL.